A selection of T cell receptor beta chains follows, all from one sample in a study of shared clonotypes between healthy human individuals. This table comes from immunoSEQ multiplex PCR, and its TCRdb copy is limited to in-frame clones, with some not included. The sample yields approximately 2.3 million clones, over 90% seen once. The sequenced sample consisted of naive CD4+ T cells from PBMCs. These receptors came from a man younger than 30 in good health. Some clones in this sample may be carry-over from other donors' samples. The CDR3 runs from the conserved cysteine through the conserved F or W. Fields, in order: CDR3 protein, CDR3 DNA, V gene, D gene, clone size, J gene. D genes are given only for firm matches. Size is omitted from some rows. Given values are once, few, many or a class for expanded clones.

cdr3_aa: CASSFLGTNTGELFF
cdr3_nt: TGTGCCAGCAGTTTTCTGGGGACCAACACCGGGGAGCTGTTTTTT
v_call: TRBV28
d_call: NA
clone_size: NA
j_call: TRBJ2-2

cdr3_aa: CASSVRLDGTELFF
cdr3_nt: TGTGCCAGCAGCGTAAGATTGGACGGGACGGAACTGTTTTTT
v_call: TRBV9
d_call: NA
clone_size: NA
j_call: TRBJ1-4

cdr3_aa: CASSPRAGGSYEQYF
cdr3_nt: TGTGCCAGCAGTCCACGTGCAGGTGGTTCCTACGAGCAGTACTTC
v_call: TRBV27
d_call: NA
clone_size: once
j_call: TRBJ2-7

cdr3_aa: CASSLKAGRYTGELFF
cdr3_nt: TGTGCCAGCAGTTTAAAAGCGGGACGGTACACCGGGGAGCTGTTTTTT
v_call: TRBV27
d_call: TRBD2
clone_size: NA
j_call: TRBJ2-2

cdr3_aa: CASSLGLAGQNEQFF
cdr3_nt: TGCGCCAGCAGCTTGGGGCTAGCGGGACAGAATGAGCAGTTCTTC
v_call: TRBV5-1
d_call: TRBD2
clone_size: NA
j_call: TRBJ2-1

cdr3_aa: CRGEGTGYTF
cdr3_nt: TGCAGGGGGGAGGGCACTGGCTACACCTTC
v_call: TRBV20-1
d_call: NA
clone_size: NA
j_call: TRBJ1-2

cdr3_aa: CASSQDGTVYYEQYF
cdr3_nt: TGCGCCAGCAGCCAAGATGGCACAGTCTACTACGAGCAGTACTTC
v_call: TRBV4-1
d_call: NA
clone_size: NA
j_call: TRBJ2-7

cdr3_aa: CASSPTGTSAYNEQFF
cdr3_nt: TGTGCCAGCAGCCCGACCGGGACTAGCGCCTACAATGAGCAGTTCTTC
v_call: TRBV5-5
d_call: TRBD2
clone_size: NA
j_call: TRBJ2-1

cdr3_aa: CASSVDSDTEQFF
cdr3_nt: TGTGCCAGCAGTGTCGACTCGGACACTGAGCAGTTCTTC
v_call: TRBV2
d_call: NA
clone_size: NA
j_call: TRBJ2-1

cdr3_aa: CASSFLAGGWDEQFF
cdr3_nt: TGTGCCAGCAGCTTTCTAGCGGGAGGGTGGGATGAGCAGTTCTTC
v_call: TRBV7-9
d_call: TRBD2
clone_size: NA
j_call: TRBJ2-1

cdr3_aa: CASSQGREYGYTF
cdr3_nt: TGCGCCAGCAGCCAAGGACGGGAATATGGCTACACCTTC
v_call: TRBV4-3
d_call: NA
clone_size: NA
j_call: TRBJ1-2

cdr3_aa: CASSRLGTGSYNEQFF
cdr3_nt: TGTGCCAGCAGCCGACTCGGGACAGGGTCCTACAATGAGCAGTTCTTC
v_call: TRBV14
d_call: TRBD1
clone_size: NA
j_call: TRBJ2-1

cdr3_aa: CASSLYLLHTGELFF
cdr3_nt: TGTGCCAGCAGTTTGTATCTCCTTCACACCGGGGAGCTGTTTTTT
v_call: TRBV27
d_call: NA
clone_size: NA
j_call: TRBJ2-2

cdr3_aa: CASSLEGLAGVGDTQYF
cdr3_nt: TGCGCCAGCAGCTTGGAGGGACTAGCGGGAGTGGGAGATACGCAGTATTTT
v_call: TRBV5-1
d_call: TRBD2
clone_size: NA
j_call: TRBJ2-3

cdr3_aa: CASSYLRGSAEAFF
cdr3_nt: TGTGCCAGCAGTTACCTTCGAGGATCCGCTGAAGCTTTCTTT
v_call: TRBV6-5
d_call: NA
clone_size: NA
j_call: TRBJ1-1

cdr3_aa: CASSFGGSTASDYGYTF
cdr3_nt: TGCGCCAGCAGCTTTGGAGGGTCGACCGCGTCGGACTATGGCTACACCTTC
v_call: TRBV5-1
d_call: NA
clone_size: NA
j_call: TRBJ1-2

cdr3_aa: CASLPGGGRGGYTF
cdr3_nt: TGTGCCAGCCTGCCGGGGGGAGGGCGCGGTGGCTACACCTTC
v_call: TRBV6-1
d_call: NA
clone_size: NA
j_call: TRBJ1-2

cdr3_aa: CASSRGDVYGYTF
cdr3_nt: TGTGCCAGCAGTCGGGGGGATGTTTATGGCTACACCTTC
v_call: TRBV28
d_call: NA
clone_size: NA
j_call: TRBJ1-2

cdr3_aa: CASSSQRESNTGELFF
cdr3_nt: TGTGCCAGCAGTTCCCAGCGGGAGTCGAACACCGGGGAGCTGTTTTTT
v_call: TRBV6-8
d_call: TRBD2
clone_size: NA
j_call: TRBJ2-2

cdr3_aa: CASSLAGQGRTGELFF
cdr3_nt: TGCGCCAGCAGCTTGGCCGGGCAGGGGCGCACCGGGGAGCTGTTTTTT
v_call: TRBV5-1
d_call: NA
clone_size: NA
j_call: TRBJ2-2

cdr3_aa: CASSPRTGAPHEQFF
cdr3_nt: TGTGCCAGCAGTCCCCGGACTGGCGCACCACATGAGCAGTTCTTC
v_call: TRBV27
d_call: NA
clone_size: NA
j_call: TRBJ2-1

cdr3_aa: CASSPRIAGAYEQYF
cdr3_nt: TGTGCCAGCAGCCCCCGGATAGCGGGGGCCTACGAGCAGTACTTC
v_call: TRBV9
d_call: TRBD2
clone_size: NA
j_call: TRBJ2-7

cdr3_aa: CASSQAGERYEQYF
cdr3_nt: TGTGCCAGCAGCCAGGCGGGAGAAAGGTACGAGCAGTACTTC
v_call: TRBV4-2
d_call: TRBD2
clone_size: NA
j_call: TRBJ2-7

cdr3_aa: CASSVTEGGLAKNIQYF
cdr3_nt: TGTGCCAGCAGCGTGACGGAGGGGGGTCTTGCCAAAAACATTCAGTACTTC
v_call: TRBV28
d_call: NA
clone_size: NA
j_call: TRBJ2-4

cdr3_aa: CASSLLGTGSTGNTIYF
cdr3_nt: TGTGCCAGCAGTTTATTGGGGACAGGGTCGACTGGAAACACCATATATTTT
v_call: TRBV28
d_call: TRBD1
clone_size: NA
j_call: TRBJ1-3

cdr3_aa: CASSLLAGSYNEQFF
cdr3_nt: TGCGCCAGCAGCCTGCTAGCAGGCTCCTACAATGAGCAGTTCTTC
v_call: TRBV4-1
d_call: NA
clone_size: NA
j_call: TRBJ2-1

cdr3_aa: CASSPGRNEQFF
cdr3_nt: TGTGCCAGCAGCCCGGGGCGAAATGAGCAGTTCTTC
v_call: TRBV11-3
d_call: NA
clone_size: NA
j_call: TRBJ2-1

cdr3_aa: CASSSGPFNEQFF
cdr3_nt: TGTGCCAGCAGTTCAGGTCCTTTCAATGAGCAGTTCTTC
v_call: TRBV28
d_call: NA
clone_size: NA
j_call: TRBJ2-1

cdr3_aa: CASGMYNQPQHF
cdr3_nt: TGTGCCAGCGGCATGTATAATCAGCCCCAGCATTTT
v_call: TRBV28
d_call: NA
clone_size: NA
j_call: TRBJ1-5

cdr3_aa: CASTPDSGANVLTF
cdr3_nt: TGTGCCAGCACACCTGACTCTGGGGCCAACGTCCTGACTTTC
v_call: TRBV2
d_call: NA
clone_size: NA
j_call: TRBJ2-6

cdr3_aa: CASTSQSLAGYYGYTF
cdr3_nt: TGTGCCAGCACTTCACAGTCTCTGGCAGGCTACTATGGCTACACCTTC
v_call: TRBV18
d_call: NA
clone_size: NA
j_call: TRBJ1-2

cdr3_aa: CASTSGTGELFF
cdr3_nt: TGTGCCAGCACCTCGGGTACCGGGGAGCTGTTTTTT
v_call: TRBV6-5
d_call: NA
clone_size: NA
j_call: TRBJ2-2

cdr3_aa: CASSTGQVAKNIQYF
cdr3_nt: TGTGCCAGCAGCACCGGTCAAGTAGCCAAAAACATTCAGTACTTC
v_call: TRBV6-6
d_call: NA
clone_size: NA
j_call: TRBJ2-4

cdr3_aa: CASKTPTSGSHEQFF
cdr3_nt: TGTGCCAGCAAGACCCCGACTAGCGGGAGCCATGAGCAGTTCTTC
v_call: TRBV27
d_call: TRBD2
clone_size: NA
j_call: TRBJ2-1

cdr3_aa: CASSQPRGAADTQYF
cdr3_nt: TGCGCCAGCAGCCAACCACGCGGGGCGGCAGATACGCAGTATTTT
v_call: TRBV5-1
d_call: NA
clone_size: NA
j_call: TRBJ2-3

cdr3_aa: CASSFRGREETQYF
cdr3_nt: TGTGCCAGCAGCTTCCGTGGCAGGGAAGAGACCCAGTACTTC
v_call: TRBV7-9
d_call: NA
clone_size: NA
j_call: TRBJ2-5

cdr3_aa: CASGNTNEKLFF
cdr3_nt: TGTGCCAGTGGAAACACTAATGAAAAACTGTTTTTT
v_call: TRBV19
d_call: NA
clone_size: NA
j_call: TRBJ1-4

cdr3_aa: CASIALRSSGSSKGGEQFF
cdr3_nt: TGTGCCAGCATCGCTTTGAGGTCTAGCGGGAGCTCAAAGGGTGGGGAGCAGTTCTTC
v_call: TRBV7-8
d_call: TRBD2
clone_size: NA
j_call: TRBJ2-1

cdr3_aa: CASSLARPGLAQETQYF
cdr3_nt: TGTGCCAGCAGCTTAGCACGCCCTGGGCTAGCCCAAGAGACCCAGTACTTC
v_call: TRBV7-2
d_call: NA
clone_size: once
j_call: TRBJ2-5

cdr3_aa: CASIGLAAGNYNEQFF
cdr3_nt: TGTGCCAGTATAGGGCTAGCGGCGGGGAACTACAATGAGCAGTTCTTC
v_call: TRBV28
d_call: TRBD2
clone_size: NA
j_call: TRBJ2-1

cdr3_aa: CAISFQGNTEAFF
cdr3_nt: TGTGCCATCAGTTTCCAGGGGAACACTGAAGCTTTCTTT
v_call: TRBV10-3
d_call: NA
clone_size: once
j_call: TRBJ1-1

cdr3_aa: CASREGSGNQPQHF
cdr3_nt: TGTGCCAGCAGGGAGGGATCTGGCAATCAGCCCCAGCATTTT
v_call: TRBV28
d_call: NA
clone_size: NA
j_call: TRBJ1-5

cdr3_aa: CASSKERRRTGQGNTIYF
cdr3_nt: TGTGCCAGCAGCAAAGAAAGGAGAAGGACGGGACAGGGAAACACCATATATTTT
v_call: TRBV21-1
d_call: NA
clone_size: NA
j_call: TRBJ1-3

cdr3_aa: CASSPRGGTSGRYEQYF
cdr3_nt: TGTGCCAGCAGTCCGAGGGGGGGTACTAGCGGGAGATACGAGCAGTACTTC
v_call: TRBV11-2
d_call: TRBD2
clone_size: once
j_call: TRBJ2-7

cdr3_aa: CASSYSAGLAGGPYEQYF
cdr3_nt: TGTGCCAGCAGTTACTCAGCCGGACTAGCGGGAGGGCCCTACGAGCAGTACTTC
v_call: TRBV6-8
d_call: TRBD2
clone_size: NA
j_call: TRBJ2-7

cdr3_aa: CASDRAYYSNQPQHF
cdr3_nt: TGTGCCAGTGACAGAGCCTACTATAGCAATCAGCCCCAGCATTTT
v_call: TRBV19
d_call: NA
clone_size: NA
j_call: TRBJ1-5

cdr3_aa: CASSRDRAAEAFF
cdr3_nt: TGTGCCAGCAGCCGAGACAGGGCGGCTGAAGCTTTCTTT
v_call: TRBV9
d_call: TRBD1
clone_size: few
j_call: TRBJ1-1

cdr3_aa: CASSQTGASYEQYF
cdr3_nt: TGTGCCAGCAGCCAAACGGGGGCGTCCTACGAGCAGTACTTC
v_call: TRBV9
d_call: NA
clone_size: NA
j_call: TRBJ2-7

cdr3_aa: CASSDPGQGFYEQYF
cdr3_nt: TGCGCCAGCAGTGATCCGGGACAGGGATTCTACGAGCAGTACTTC
v_call: TRBV10-2
d_call: TRBD1
clone_size: once
j_call: TRBJ2-7

cdr3_aa: CAISGLAGGRGSYNEQFF
cdr3_nt: TGTGCCATCAGCGGACTAGCGGGAGGGCGCGGTTCCTACAATGAGCAGTTCTTC
v_call: TRBV10-3
d_call: TRBD2
clone_size: NA
j_call: TRBJ2-1

cdr3_aa: CASRPPTWTNYEQYF
cdr3_nt: TGTGCCAGCAGGCCTCCTACATGGACCAACTACGAGCAGTACTTC
v_call: TRBV27
d_call: NA
clone_size: NA
j_call: TRBJ2-7